This record looks at one T cell receptor (beta chain) sequence and its context. This clonotype is described as medium-sized (0.01 to 0.1%). No cognate antigen has been identified for it. Base qualities were left out, and no much larger clone turns up one base away. Full-length TCR variable regions were amplified by 5' RACE PCR with constant-region reverse primers, and semi-nested PCR with Nested Universal Primer A was subsequently performed. The ReliaPrep RNA Cell Miniprep System was used to extract total RNA, which was then reverse transcribed into 5'RACE-ready cDNA with the SMARTer RACE 5'/3' Kit. Multiplex adaptors were used to barcode the full-length TCR alpha and beta libraries, which were then sequenced on an Illumina MiSeq. The paper's data handling went like this. For each of nine subset-tissue groups, sequencing data from the five patients were pooled, and the groups were then compared using unsupervised clustering of TCR gene usage. The Morisita-Horn index, with shared sequences weighted by their contribution to each repertoire, was used to calculate repertoire similarity. TCRdb reworked the public reads: Q25 trimming with fastp, MiXCR clone assembly, productive beta chains retained. Under each unique CDR3 protein, matching rows form one entry showing the most common genes and DNA. These V and J calls rely on TCRdb rather than the paper's analysis. The table for this sample lists 25,000 to 40,000 distinct CDR3 sequences; roughly 25% of them were counted only once. In total, the top ten clones hold more than 3.5% of the sample.

V is pared back by 3 bases and J by 3 bases, with 6 bases lying between the germline termini. From the cysteine through the phenylalanine, the CDR3 covers 13 amino acids. Only the CDR3 DNA stays, 39 bases, in frame from base 1. The germline V gene supplies CDR1 MRHNA and CDR2 SNTAGT. These data are taken from a study (dated by TCRdb to about 2015). Concerning the study at large: The study examined whether tumor-infiltrating Tregs in breast cancer are drawn from blood Tregs or arise in situ by conversion from other CD4+ T cell subsets. General conclusions and limits of the study: The validation in the larger cohort was limited to a single TCR beta V-J rearrangement instead of whole repertoires. Tumor memory CD4+ T cell TCR gene usage clustered with blood and lymph node memory CD4+ cells and lymph node naive CD4+ cells. The TCR alpha and beta sequences of tumor-infiltrating Tregs showed the greatest overlap with tumor naive CD4+ T cells, followed by blood naive CD4+ T cells.

CD4+CD45RO+CD25- cells were isolated as memory CD4+ T cells. Tregs, naive and memory CD4+ T cells from tumor, blood and ipsilateral draining lymph nodes of a few breast cancer patients underwent full-length TCR alpha and beta sequencing. Mononuclear cells from lymph nodes or approximately 50 ml of peripheral blood were isolated by Ficoll density gradient centrifugation. A purity exceeding 90% was confirmed by FACS for the sorted cell populations. Sample: memory CD4+ T cells sorted from blood. This sample's cell subset or site label indicates: memory CD4+ T cells, CD4+CD45RO+CD25-. This clonotype was sampled from a female donor with breast cancer. The rearrangement joined TRBV6-4 to TRBJ2-1, with no confidently assigned D gene. At the DNA level, the sequence is TGTGCCAGCAGTGAACGGAACTACAATGAGCAGTTCTTC. Its protein is CASSERNYNEQFF.